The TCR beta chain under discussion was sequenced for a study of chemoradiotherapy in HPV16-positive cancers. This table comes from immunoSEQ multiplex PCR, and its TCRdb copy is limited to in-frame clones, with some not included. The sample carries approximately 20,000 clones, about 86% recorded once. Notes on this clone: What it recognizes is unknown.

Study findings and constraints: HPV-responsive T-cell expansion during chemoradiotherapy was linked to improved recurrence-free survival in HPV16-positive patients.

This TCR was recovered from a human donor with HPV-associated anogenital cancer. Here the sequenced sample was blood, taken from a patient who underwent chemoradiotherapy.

CDR3 in amino acids: CASSPRTSGVNEQFF. As DNA, the CDR3 is TGTGCCAGCAGCCCCCGGACTAGCGGGGTCAATGAGCAGTTCTTC. The V gene is TRBV9, the J gene TRBJ2-1, with 12 nucleotides matching TRBD2. Per germline, CDR1 SGDLS and CDR2 YYNGEE. With 4 bases clipped from V and 6 bases from J, the junction kept 5 bases outside the gene matches. CDR3 size: 15 residues.